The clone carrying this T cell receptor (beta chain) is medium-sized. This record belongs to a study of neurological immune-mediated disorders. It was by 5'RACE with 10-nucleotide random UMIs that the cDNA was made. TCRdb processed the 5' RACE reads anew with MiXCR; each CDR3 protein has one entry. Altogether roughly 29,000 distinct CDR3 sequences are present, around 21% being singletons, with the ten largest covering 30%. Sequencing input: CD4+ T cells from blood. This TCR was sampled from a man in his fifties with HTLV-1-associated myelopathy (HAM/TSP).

The CDR3 region is CASSYVGRNYGYTF. CDR3 sequence (DNA): TGTGCCAGCAGTTACGTGGGACGCAACTATGGCTACACCTTC. The J gene is TRBJ1-2, the V gene TRBV6-5; D possibly corresponds to TRBD1 (5 bases). With 2 bases removed from V and 2 bases from J, the gap between germline ends came to 9 bases. Germline assignment: CDR1 MNHEY and CDR2 SVGAGI. The CDR3 covers 14 residues.